These 28 T cell receptor beta chains came from one sample sequenced in a study of PD-1 blockade in classical Hodgkin lymphoma. TCRdb keeps only in-frame clones here, not all; method: immunoSEQ multiplex PCR. Of 45,000 to 55,000 clones in the sample, more than 65% were seen once. Each patient experienced a relapse that followed autologous stem cell transplantation, and brentuximab vedotin exposure varied. The sample was peripheral blood mononuclear cells (PBMCs), taken at baseline. These receptor sequences come from a human donor with classical Hodgkin lymphoma.

The V and J genes are TRBV10-3 and TRBJ1-5; D uncertain. Germline CDR1 reads ENHRY; CDR2 reads SYGVKD. With 0 bases removed from V and 4 bases from J, the gap between germline ends came to 13 bases. The CDR3 contains 16 residues. This CDR3 reads CAISESGERGNQPQHF. CDR3 nucleotide sequence: TGTGCCATCAGTGAGTCTGGGGAAAGAGGGAATCAGCCCCAGCATTTT.

This sequence joins TRBV15 and TRBJ2-4; TRBD2 matches 7 bases. CDR1 and CDR2 from the germline V gene are LNHNV and YYDKDF (reference sequence). This CDR3 spans 14 amino acids. Trimming removed 5 bases from V and 1 base from J; junction bases left unmatched: 2. This CDR3 is CATSVGGAKNIQYF. The CDR3 DNA reads TGTGCCACCAGCGTCGGGGGGGCCAAAAACATTCAGTACTTC.

The chain recombines TRBV7-9 with TRBJ2-3; no clear D gene. The CDR3 totals 14 residues. Germline CDR1 SEHNR, CDR2 FQNEAQ (reference sequence). Trimming pared 5 bases from V and 6 bases from J, leaving 15 bases between. CDR3 nucleotides: TGTGCCAGCAGCCCCTCGACACACCGGGATACGCAGTATTTT. It codes for CASSPSTHRDTQYF.

In this sample, this clone is medium-sized. V is TRBV10-3 and J is TRBJ1-5; perhaps TRBD1 as D (5 bases). This CDR3 spans 14 amino acids. The V end was cut by 6 bases, the J end by 2 bases, with 11 bases between. CDR1 and CDR2 (germline): ENHRY, SYGVKD. CDR3 nucleotides: TGTGCCATCAGATCGGGACCGGGCAATCAGCCCCAGCATTTT. Its protein is CAIRSGPGNQPQHF.

The V gene is TRBV30, the J gene TRBJ2-1; TRBD1 might be the D (6 bases). The V end lost 0 bases, the J end lost 3 bases, and 18 bases lay between the germline ends. This CDR3 has 17 residues. Germline V gene sequence: CDR1 GTSNPN, CDR2 SVGIG (reference sequence). The CDR3 bases are TGTGCCTGGAGTGTATCTTTGGGGGCCCCTATCTACAATGAGCAGTTCTTC. It is translated as CAWSVSLGAPIYNEQFF.

This clone was seen a single time. This chain links TRBV19 with TRBJ2-2; TRBD1 aligns across 9 bases. The CDR3 has 16 amino acids. Germline values: CDR1 LNHDA, CDR2 SQIVND (reference sequence). Losses at the gene ends were 5 bases for V and 5 bases for J; bases not matched to a gene: 9. Here the CDR3 reads CASSLYSGTGTGELFF. The CDR3 DNA reads TGTGCCAGTAGTTTATATTCCGGGACAGGGACCGGGGAGCTGTTTTTT.

The DNA of the CDR3 is TGTGCCAGCAGCCTTAGGGACCGAGCTAACTATGGCTACACCTTC. This encodes CASSLRDRANYGYTF. This chain connects TRBV5-8 to TRBJ1-2; weak D call: TRBD1 (5 bases). This CDR3 is 15 amino acids long. Germline CDR1 is SGHTS and CDR2 is YDEGEE. Trimming cost V 4 bases and J 0 bases, with 13 bases left between them.

This clone was observed a single time. V usage is TRBV12-5 and J usage is TRBJ2-5; TRBD1 is a possible D gene (5 bases). Germline loops: CDR1 LGHNT, CDR2 FRNRAP. V dropped 2 bases and J dropped 4 bases, with 20 bases sitting between them. This CDR3 region has 17 residues. The CDR3 loop is CASGLRRADSDRETQYF. The CDR3 region has the DNA TGTGCTAGTGGTTTGAGACGCGCTGACAGTGATCGAGAGACCCAGTACTTC.

J is TRBJ1-1 and V is TRBV4-1; D remains unclear. The length of the CDR3 is 13 residues. Germline-derived CDR1 and CDR2 are MGHRA and YSYEKL. The ends were cut back, 6 bases at V and 4 bases at J, with 12 bases in the middle. This CDR3 is CASRLSLGTEAFF. The DNA of the CDR3 is TGCGCCAGCAGGCTTTCCTTGGGCACTGAAGCTTTCTTT.

As DNA, the CDR3 is TGTGCCAGCAGCTTAGACACCCATGGCTACACCTTC. Protein product: CASSLDTHGYTF. The chain combines TRBV5-4 with TRBJ1-2; no clear D gene. The CDR3 sequence is 12 residues long. The germline V gene has CDR1 SGHNT and CDR2 YYREEE (reference sequence). V lost 2 bases to trimming and J lost 6 bases, with 8 bases between them.

V and J are TRBV11-2 and TRBJ2-7, with D possibly being TRBD2 (5 bases). V shed 2 bases and J shed 2 bases, with 7 bases lying between them. The length of the CDR3 is 13 residues. The germline V gene has CDR1 SGHAT and CDR2 FQNNGV. The CDR3 DNA sequence: TGTGCCAGCAGCTTAAGCGGAACCTACGAGCAGTACGTC. Amino acids: CASSLSGTYEQYV.

A few counts support this clone. The V call is TRBV19, the J call TRBJ1-1; the D gene is possibly TRBD1 (5 bases). The germline V gene encodes CDR1 LNHDA and CDR2 SQIVND (reference sequence). Trimming stripped 8 bases from V and 5 bases from J, with 15 bases between. The CDR3 contains 13 residues. CDR3 sequence (DNA): TGTGCCAGTCTCCACCGGGGGGTGACTGAAGCTTTCTTT. It yields the protein CASLHRGVTEAFF.

The J gene is TRBJ2-2, the V gene TRBV7-8, with D maybe TRBD2 (7 bases). The germline V gene has CDR1 SGHVS and CDR2 FQNEAQ. The CDR3 contains 15 residues. Trimming pared 2 bases from V and 10 bases from J, leaving 17 bases between. The CDR3 spells CASSLQGRGGTELFF. The CDR3 DNA follows: TGTGCCAGCAGCTTACAGGGGAGGGGAGGAACGGAGCTGTTTTTT.

V gene TRBV7-9 combines with J gene TRBJ2-1; the D gene is possibly TRBD2 (5 bases). The germline V and J ends were trimmed by 2 bases and 10 bases, with 15 bases remaining between them. The length of the CDR3 is 14 residues. Per germline, CDR1 SEHNR and CDR2 FQNEAQ (reference sequence). CDR3: CASSLNTRGGEQFF. The DNA for the CDR3 is TGTGCCAGCAGCTTAAACACACGGGGTGGAGAGCAGTTCTTC.

The gene calls are TRBV2 and TRBJ2-4; D uncertain. Germline-derived CDR1 and CDR2 are SNHLY and FYNNEI. With 5 bases removed from V and 2 bases from J, the gap between germline ends came to 16 bases. The CDR3 extends over 16 amino acids. DNA of the CDR3: TGTGCCAGCAGTTCGGCCATATCTGGTTCCAAAAACATTCAGTACTTC. Its translation: CASSSAISGSKNIQYF.

A single count supports this clone. The CDR3 sequence is CASSLLRGQPQHF. The CDR3 DNA follows: TGTGCCAGCAGTTTGCTCCGGGGTCAGCCCCAGCATTTT. The V call is TRBV27, the J call TRBJ1-5, with D uncertain. The CDR3 loop spans 13 amino acids. Per the germline V gene, CDR1 is MNHEY and CDR2 is SMNVEV (reference sequence). V lost 3 bases, J lost 6 bases, and 9 bases lay in between.

The J gene is TRBJ1-1, the V gene TRBV11-2; no reliable D call. There are 13 residues in the CDR3. The germline gives CDR1 SGHAT, CDR2 FQNNGV. V gave up 3 bases and J gave up 5 bases, with 10 bases separating them. This CDR3 is CASSFTEETEAFF. In DNA form, the CDR3 reads TGTGCCAGCAGCTTTACGGAGGAAACTGAAGCTTTCTTT.

The chain recombines TRBV7-9 with TRBJ1-1, with D unresolved. The CDR3 contains 15 residues. The germline V gene encodes CDR1 SEHNR and CDR2 FQNEAQ (reference sequence). Trimming took off 5 bases at V and 1 base at J, with 14 bases between the two ends. The CDR3 DNA reads as TGTGCCAGCAGCGTGATAGGCAGGACGAACACTGAAGCTTTCTTT. It specifies CASSVIGRTNTEAFF.

V gene TRBV7-6 combines with J gene TRBJ2-5, with D perhaps given as TRBD1 or TRBD2 (5 bases each). CDR1 and CDR2 from the germline V gene are SGHVS and FNYEAQ. The CDR3 contains 17 residues. The germline V and J ends were trimmed by 2 bases and 5 bases, with 21 bases remaining between them. The CDR3 sequence is CASSLIGRRDPLETQYF. CDR3 nucleotide sequence: TGTGCCAGCAGCTTAATCGGACGTCGGGACCCCCTGGAGACCCAGTACTTC.

V and J are TRBV4-3 and TRBJ1-1; D not resolved. Deletions cut 1 base from V and 2 bases from J, with 11 bases between. The germline gives CDR1 LGHNA, CDR2 YSLEER. This CDR3 is built from 15 residues. CDR3 amino acids: CASSQGWTLNTEAFF. DNA for the CDR3: TGCGCCAGCAGCCAAGGTTGGACGCTCAACACTGAAGCTTTCTTT.

J is TRBJ2-2 and V is TRBV7-9; no clear D. Germline lookup yields CDR1 SEHNR and CDR2 FQNEAQ (reference sequence). The V end lost 5 bases, the J end lost 5 bases, and 6 bases lay between the germline ends. The CDR3 contains 12 residues. In DNA form, the CDR3 reads TGTGCCAGCAGCCCGACAACCGGGGAGCTGTTTTTT. Amino acids: CASSPTTGELFF.

Details on this clone: Other DNA sequences in the sample encode the same CDR3. The chain combines TRBV2 with TRBJ2-5; D call uncertain. The CDR3 is made up of 12 amino acids. The germline gives CDR1 SNHLY, CDR2 FYNNEI. V was clipped by 5 bases and J by 5 bases, with 9 bases between them. CDR3 DNA sequence: TGTGCCAGCAGTAGTGGATGGGAGACCCAGTACTTC. It specifies CASSSGWETQYF.

The CDR3 bases are TGTGCCAGCAGTCCCCTAGGGGAGACTAGCGGTTCCTACAATGAGCAGTTCTTC. The encoded protein is CASSPLGETSGSYNEQFF. This chain connects TRBV27 to TRBJ2-1; 9 bases are shared with TRBD2. In germline, CDR1 is MNHEY, CDR2 SMNVEV (reference sequence). V lost 5 bases to trimming and J lost 1 base; unmatched junction nucleotides: 12. CDR3 length: 18 residues.

This sequence joins TRBV19 and TRBJ1-2; D remains ambiguous. Trimming stripped 3 bases from V and 3 bases from J, with 8 bases between. Germline-derived CDR1 and CDR2 are LNHDA and SQIVND (reference sequence). CDR3 length: 13 residues. CDR3 nucleotides: TGTGCCAGTAGTATGAGCGGGGACTATGGCTACACCTTC. As protein: CASSMSGDYGYTF.

The chain employs TRBV15 and TRBJ2-1, with a tentative D call TRBD2 (5 bases). CDR1 and CDR2 (germline): LNHNV, YYDKDF (reference sequence). The CDR3 length is 12 residues. The germline V and J ends were trimmed by 4 bases and 7 bases, with 8 bases remaining between them. For the CDR3, the DNA is TGTGCCACCAGCATAAGAGGGAATGAGCAGTTCTTC. Encoded protein: CATSIRGNEQFF.

This clone has just a few counts. This chain joins TRBV5-1 and TRBJ2-3; D may be TRBD1 or TRBD2 (6 bases each). The CDR3 loop spans 17 amino acids. V shed 0 bases and J shed 2 bases, with 16 bases lying between them. Germline V gene data show CDR1 as SGHRS and CDR2 as YFSETQ. Here the CDR3 reads CASSLETGGGITDTQYF. CDR3 nucleotide sequence: TGCGCCAGCAGCTTGGAGACAGGTGGGGGGATCACAGATACGCAGTATTTT. Combining the CDR3 with reference TRBV5-1 and TRBJ2-3 gives the whole variable domain KAGVTQTPRYLIKTRGQQVTLSCSPISGHRSVSWYQQTPGQGLQFLFEYFSETQRNKGNFPGRFSGRQFSNSRSEMNVSTLELGDSALYLCASSLETGGGITDTQYFGPGTRLTVL.

V usage is TRBV4-1 and J usage is TRBJ2-5; no clear D. V gave up 6 bases and J gave up 2 bases, with 13 bases separating them. CDR1 and CDR2 (germline): MGHRA, YSYEKL. The CDR3 length is 14 residues. CDR3 sequence: CASSPTPRQETQYF. In DNA form, the CDR3 reads TGCGCCAGCAGTCCAACCCCCAGACAAGAGACCCAGTACTTC.

This clone came up a few times. This rearrangement joins TRBV4-3 to TRBJ2-2; D possibly matches TRBD1 or TRBD2 (6 bases each). Germline V gene sequence: CDR1 LGHNA, CDR2 YSLEER. The CDR3 is 17 residues long. The V end lost 8 bases, the J end lost 7 bases, and 26 bases lay between the germline ends. The CDR3 reads CASRHPPGQGGIGELFF. As DNA, the CDR3 is TGCGCCAGCCGTCACCCCCCGGGACAAGGGGGGATCGGGGAGCTGTTTTTT.